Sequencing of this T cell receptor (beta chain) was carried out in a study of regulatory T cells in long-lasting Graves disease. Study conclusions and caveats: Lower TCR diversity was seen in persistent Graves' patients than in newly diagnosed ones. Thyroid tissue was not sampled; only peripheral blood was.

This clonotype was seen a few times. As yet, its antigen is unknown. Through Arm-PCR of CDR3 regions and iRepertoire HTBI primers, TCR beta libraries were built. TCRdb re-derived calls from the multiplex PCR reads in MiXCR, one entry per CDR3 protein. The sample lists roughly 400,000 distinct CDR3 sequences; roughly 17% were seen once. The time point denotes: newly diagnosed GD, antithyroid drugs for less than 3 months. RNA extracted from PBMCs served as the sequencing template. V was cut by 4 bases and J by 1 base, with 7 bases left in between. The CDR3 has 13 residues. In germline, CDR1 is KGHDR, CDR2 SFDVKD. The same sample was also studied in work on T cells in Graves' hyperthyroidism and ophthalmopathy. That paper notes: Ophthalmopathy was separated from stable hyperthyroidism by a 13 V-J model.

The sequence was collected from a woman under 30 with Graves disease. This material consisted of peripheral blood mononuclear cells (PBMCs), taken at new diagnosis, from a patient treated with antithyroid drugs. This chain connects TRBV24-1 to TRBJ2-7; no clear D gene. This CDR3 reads CATSDPNSYEQYF. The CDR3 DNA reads TGTGCCACCAGTGACCCCAATTCCTACGAGCAGTACTTC.